The clone carrying this TCR beta chain was counted between two and nine times. Its antigen remains unknown. Germline loops: CDR1 KGHDR, CDR2 SFDVKD. CDR3 length: 15 residues. The germline V and J ends were trimmed by 3 bases and 5 bases, with 12 bases remaining between them. TCRdb processed the RT-PCR reads anew with MiXCR; each CDR3 protein has one entry. Of hundreds of thousands of distinct CDR3 sequences in the sample, approximately 14% are singletons; the top ten hold more than 9%. The data are from a study of response to subunit inactivated influenza vaccine. Study-wide results and caveats: After each seasonal influenza vaccination, few new T cells are recruited, the authors suggested.

The source of this sequence is a man in his fifties who received an inactivated influenza vaccine. Sequencing used PBMCs from blood, obtained about 11 days after vaccination. This chain uses TRBV24-1 with TRBJ2-2; D gene uncertain. Here the CDR3 reads CATSDAEAFTGELFF. CDR3 nucleotide sequence: TGTGCCACCAGTGATGCTGAGGCCTTTACCGGGGAGCTGTTTTTT.